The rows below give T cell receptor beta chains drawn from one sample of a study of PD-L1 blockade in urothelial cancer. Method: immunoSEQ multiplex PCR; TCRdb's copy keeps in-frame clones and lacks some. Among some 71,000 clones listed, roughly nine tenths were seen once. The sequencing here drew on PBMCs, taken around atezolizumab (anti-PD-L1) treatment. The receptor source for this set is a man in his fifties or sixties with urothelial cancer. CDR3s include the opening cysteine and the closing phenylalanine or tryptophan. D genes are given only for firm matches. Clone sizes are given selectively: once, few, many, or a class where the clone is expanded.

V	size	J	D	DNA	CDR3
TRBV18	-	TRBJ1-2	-	TGTGCCAGCTCACCCCTTGAGGGCGAGGGCTACACCTTC	CASSPLEGEGYTF
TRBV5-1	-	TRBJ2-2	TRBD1	TGCGCCAGCAGCCCCGGGACAGGGGGCTCCGGGGAGCTGTTTTTT	CASSPGTGGSGELFF
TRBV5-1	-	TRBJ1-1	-	TGCGCCAGCAGCTTGGTAGCCAGGGGGAACACTGAAGCTTTCTTT	CASSLVARGNTEAFF
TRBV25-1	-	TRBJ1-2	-	TGTGCCAGCAGTTTAGGGACAAACTATGGCTACACCTTC	CASSLGTNYGYTF
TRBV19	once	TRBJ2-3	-	TGTGCCAGTAGTATAGGGGCAGGGGTAGATACGCAGTATTTT	CASSIGAGVDTQYF
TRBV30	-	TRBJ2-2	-	TGTGCCTGGAGTGTAGGGGCAGGGGTGAGCGGGGAGCTGTTTTTT	CAWSVGAGVSGELFF
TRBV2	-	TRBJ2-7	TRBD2	TGTGCCAGCAGCCGATTGGGGGGGTACGAGCAGTACTTC	CASSRLGGYEQYF
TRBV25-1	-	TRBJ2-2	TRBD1	TGTGCCAGCAGTCCTAGGACAGGTTGGACCGGGGAGCTGTTTTTT	CASSPRTGWTGELFF
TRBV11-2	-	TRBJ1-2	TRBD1	TGTGCCAGCAGCATCTCTGACAGGGGTTATGGCTACACCTTC	CASSISDRGYGYTF
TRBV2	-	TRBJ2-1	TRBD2	TGTGCCAGCAGTGAACCCAAAGCGGGAGTTAGGTCCTACAATGAGCAGTTCTTC	CASSEPKAGVRSYNEQFF
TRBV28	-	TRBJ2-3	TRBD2	TGTGCCAGCAAAGGCCTAAGACTAGCGGCAGAGGCGGGTACGCAGTATTTT	CASKGLRLAAEAGTQYF
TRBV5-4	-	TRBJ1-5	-	TGTGCCAGCAGCCCAGACAGGAGCCAATTCCTTAGCAATCAGCCCCAGCATTTT	CASSPDRSQFLSNQPQHF
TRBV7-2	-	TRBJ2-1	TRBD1	TGTGCCAGCAGCAGTATGGGACAGGGTGATGAGCAGTTCTTC	CASSSMGQGDEQFF
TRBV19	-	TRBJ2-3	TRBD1	TGTGCCAGTAGTACCGAAGGGACAGGGGGCGCCTATACGCAGTATTTT	CASSTEGTGGAYTQYF
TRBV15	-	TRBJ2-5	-	TGTGCCACCAGCACGAACCCGCGACGGGGGTTTGGCCAAGAGACCCAGTACTTC	CATSTNPRRGFGQETQYF
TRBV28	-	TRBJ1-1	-	TGTGCCAGCAGTTTACCTCCTAGGGCAGGGAGGATAGAAGCTTTCTTT	CASSLPPRAGRIEAFF
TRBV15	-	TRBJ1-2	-	TGTGCCACCAGGGGGGACACAGGGACATCCTTCTACGGCTACACCTTC	CATRGDTGTSFYGYTF
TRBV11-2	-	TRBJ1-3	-	TGTGCCAGCAGCTTAGGAGGGTTTGGAAACACCATATATTTT	CASSLGGFGNTIYF
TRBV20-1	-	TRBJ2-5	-	TGCAGTGCTAGGGCGGGAGAGACCCAGTACTTC	CSARAGETQYF
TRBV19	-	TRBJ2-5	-	TGTGCCAGTAGTATCCTTGGAACGGGGGTGGAGACCCAGTACTTC	CASSILGTGVETQYF
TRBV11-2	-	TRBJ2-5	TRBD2	TGTGCCAGCAGCTCACCGGGACTAGCGAGGAAAGAGACCCAGTACTTC	CASSSPGLARKETQYF
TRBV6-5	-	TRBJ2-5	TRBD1	TGTGCCAGCAACGGGCTGGACAGGGCGAAAGAGACCCAATACTTC	CASNGLDRAKETQYF
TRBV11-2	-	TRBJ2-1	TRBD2	TGTGCCAGCAGCCTTAGGGTTCTAGCGGGAGAGAGGAATGAGCAGTTCTTC	CASSLRVLAGERNEQFF
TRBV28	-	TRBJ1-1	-	TGTGCCAGCAGCCTAGTCGGTGGGACTGAAGCTTTCTTT	CASSLVGGTEAFF
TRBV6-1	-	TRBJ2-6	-	TGTGCCAGTCACCCAGGGACTGGGGCCAACGTCCTGACTTTC	CASHPGTGANVLTF
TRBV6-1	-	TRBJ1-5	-	TGTGCCAGCAGTGAATCGGGTAGCAATCAGCCCCAGCATTTT	CASSESGSNQPQHF
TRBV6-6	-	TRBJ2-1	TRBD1	TGTGCCAGTTGGACAGGGGATATTTATGAGCAGTTCTTC	CASWTGDIYEQFF
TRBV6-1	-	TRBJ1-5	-	TGTGCCAGCAGACAGCCTATTAGCAATCAGCCCCAGCATTTT	CASRQPISNQPQHF
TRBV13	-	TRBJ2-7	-	TGTGCCAGCAGCCTCGGGGGCGAGCAGTACTTC	CASSLGGEQYF
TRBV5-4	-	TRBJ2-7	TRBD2	TGTGCCAGCAGCCCCGGGACTAGCGGGGTCAAGTACCTCGAGCAGTACTTC	CASSPGTSGVKYLEQYF
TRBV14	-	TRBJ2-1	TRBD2	TGTGCCAGCAGCCGCGGACTAGCGACCAATTCAAAGTACAATGAGCAGTTCTTC	CASSRGLATNSKYNEQFF
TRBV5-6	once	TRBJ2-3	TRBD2	TGTGCCAGCAGCTCGGTAGGGAGCGGGGGCGTTAGCACAGATACGCAGTATTTT	CASSSVGSGGVSTDTQYF
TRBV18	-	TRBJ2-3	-	TGTGCCAGCTCACCACAAGCAGTCTTGGGCTCTAGCACAGATACGCAGTATTTT	CASSPQAVLGSSTDTQYF
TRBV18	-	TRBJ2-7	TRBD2	TGTGCCAGCTCACCAAACCGGGGGGGGTACGGTGGCTACGAGCAGTACTTC	CASSPNRGGYGGYEQYF
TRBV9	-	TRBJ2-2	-	TGTGCCAGCAGCGTCCTCGACAGAAACACCGGGGAGCTGTTTTTT	CASSVLDRNTGELFF
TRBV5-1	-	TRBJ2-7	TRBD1	TGCGCCAGCAGCTTGGCCAGGGGGACCTCCTACGAGCAGTACTTC	CASSLARGTSYEQYF
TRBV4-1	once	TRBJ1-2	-	TGCGCCAGCAGCCAAGAGGGGGTGCGGGAAGGCTACACCTTC	CASSQEGVREGYTF
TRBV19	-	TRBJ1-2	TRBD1	TGTGCCAGTAGCAAGCCTGGGACAGGGGGCGACTATGGCTACACCTTC	CASSKPGTGGDYGYTF
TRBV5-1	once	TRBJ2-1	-	TGCGCCAGCAGCTTGGAATACGTTTGGGGAGGTAACAATGAGCAGTTCTTC	CASSLEYVWGGNNEQFF
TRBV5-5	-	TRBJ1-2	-	TGTGCCAGCAGCTTGGCCCCCACAGGGCCAGTCCAATATGGCTACACCTTC	CASSLAPTGPVQYGYTF
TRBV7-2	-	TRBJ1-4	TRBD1	TGTGCCAGCGCGGGGACAGACTATGAAAAACTGTTTTTT	CASAGTDYEKLFF
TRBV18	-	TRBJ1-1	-	TGTGCCAGCTCACCACCCCCGGGAGGGGGCACTGAAGCTTTCTTT	CASSPPPGGGTEAFF
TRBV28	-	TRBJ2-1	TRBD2	TGTGCCAGCAGTGACGCCTTCAGCGGGAGAACCTACAATGAGCAGTTCTTC	CASSDAFSGRTYNEQFF
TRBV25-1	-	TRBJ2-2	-	TGTGCCAGCTCAGTGGCAGGGCGTCGGACCGGGGAGCTGTTTTTT	CASSVAGRRTGELFF
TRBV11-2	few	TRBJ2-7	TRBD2	TGTGCCAGCAGCTCGGAAGGACTAGCGGGAGACTACGAGCAGTACTTC	CASSSEGLAGDYEQYF
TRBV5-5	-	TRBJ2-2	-	TGTGCCAGCAGCTTGGAAGCCCACGGGGAGCTGTTTTTT	CASSLEAHGELFF
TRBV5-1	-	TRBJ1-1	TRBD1	TGCGCCAGCAGCTTGGCAACAGGGGGTTACACTGAAGCTTTCTTT	CASSLATGGYTEAFF
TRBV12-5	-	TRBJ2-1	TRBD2	TGTGCTAGTGGTTTGGAAATAAGGCGGGAGATCGTAAATGAGCAGTTCTTC	CASGLEIRREIVNEQFF
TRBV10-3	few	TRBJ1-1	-	TGTGCCATCAGTGGACAGATGAACACTGAAGCTTTCTTT	CAISGQMNTEAFF
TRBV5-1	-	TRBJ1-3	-	TGCGCCAGCAGCTTGGTTGGAGGGAGTAGAAACACCATATATTTT	CASSLVGGSRNTIYF
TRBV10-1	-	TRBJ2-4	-	TGCGCCAGCAGTGAGGGGGGGATCCAAAACATTCAGTACTTC	CASSEGGIQNIQYF
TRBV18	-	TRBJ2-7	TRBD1	TGTGCCAGCTCACCACCGGGACAGGGAATGTACGAGCAGTACTTC	CASSPPGQGMYEQYF
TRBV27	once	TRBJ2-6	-	TGTGCCAGCAGTTTATTAACTGGGGCCAACGTCCTGACTTTC	CASSLLTGANVLTF
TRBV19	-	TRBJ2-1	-	TGTGCCAGTAGTATAGCTCTCCTACAGGAGCAGTTCTTC	CASSIALLQEQFF